A selection of T cell receptor beta chains follows, all from one sample in a study of graft-versus-host responses after intestinal transplantation. The antigens for these receptors are not known. Clones were sequenced by immunoSEQ multiplex PCR, and TCRdb holds only the in-frame ones, with some missing. The sample has approximately 90,000 clones; 88% are singletons. The sequencing here drew on unstimulated CD4+ T cells sorted from spleen or lymph node cells, taken before transplant. These receptors originate from a human donor who was the organ donor for an intestinal transplant. Both conserved end residues are trimmed from each CDR3. The order of the fields is V gene, J gene, CDR3 length, CDR3 protein.

>TRBV11-3|TRBJ2-5|12
ASSLGEVKETQY
>TRBV29-1|TRBJ2-7|10
SVRPTGREQY
>TRBV6-5|TRBJ2-7|12
ASRMVGQGYEQY
>TRBV5-1|TRBJ1-5|12
ASSLTGDNQPQH
>TRBV9|TRBJ2-5|12
ASSSSPGQETQY
>TRBV4-3|TRBJ1-4|14
ASSQDLGGGNEKLF
>TRBV7-5|TRBJ1-6|11
ARSPRTPPPLH
>TRBV18|TRBJ2-1|15
ASPLSLAGNSYNEQF
>TRBV19|TRBJ1-4|12
ASSLPGTNEKLF
>TRBV18|TRBJ2-1|13
ASSPLAGTYNEQF
>TRBV6-5|TRBJ1-5|12
ASIVKGSGQPQH
>TRBV29-1|TRBJ2-7|9
SAGVTDEQY
>TRBV10-2|TRBJ2-1|12
ASGSRSSYNEQF